The clone carrying this T cell receptor (beta chain) was counted between two and nine times. Antigen specificity is unknown. Study-wide points: Tumor memory CD4+ T cell TCR gene usage clustered with blood and lymph node memory CD4+ cells and lymph node naive CD4+ cells. The larger-cohort validation was restricted to a single TCR beta V-J rearrangement rather than whole repertoires.

Each CDR3 protein is one row after TCRdb ran MiXCR on the 5' RACE reads. The sample contains around 29,000 distinct CDR3 sequences, approximately 25% of which appear only once. The germline V gene has CDR1 DFQATT and CDR2 SNEGSKA (reference sequence). This CDR3 comprises 14 residues. Trimming removed 1 base from V and 4 bases from J, with 14 bases in between. This rearrangement joins TRBV20-1 to TRBJ2-7; perhaps TRBD1 as D (5 bases). The receptor's source is a female donor with breast cancer. The sequenced material came from naive CD4+ T cells sorted from a lymph node. Subset given: naive CD4+ T cells, CD4+CD45RA+CD25-. The CDR3 DNA follows: TGCAGTGCTAGAGGTAGAAGGGGTGGGTACGAGCAGTACTTC. This codes for CSARGRRGGYEQYF.